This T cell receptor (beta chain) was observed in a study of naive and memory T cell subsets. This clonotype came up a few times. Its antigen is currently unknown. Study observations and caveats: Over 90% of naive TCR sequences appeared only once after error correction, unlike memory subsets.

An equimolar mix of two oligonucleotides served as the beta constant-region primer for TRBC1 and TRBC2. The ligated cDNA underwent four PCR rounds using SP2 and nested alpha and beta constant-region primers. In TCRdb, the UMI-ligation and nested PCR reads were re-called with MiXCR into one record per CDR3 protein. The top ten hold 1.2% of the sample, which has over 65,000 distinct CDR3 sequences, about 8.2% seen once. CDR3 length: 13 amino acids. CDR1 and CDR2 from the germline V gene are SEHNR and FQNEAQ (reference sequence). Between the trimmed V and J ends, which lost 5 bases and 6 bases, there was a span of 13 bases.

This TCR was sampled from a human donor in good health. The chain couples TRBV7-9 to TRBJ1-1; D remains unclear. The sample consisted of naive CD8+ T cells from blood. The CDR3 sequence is CASSHPQSAEAFF. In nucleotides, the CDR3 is TGTGCCAGCAGCCATCCACAGTCTGCTGAAGCTTTCTTT.